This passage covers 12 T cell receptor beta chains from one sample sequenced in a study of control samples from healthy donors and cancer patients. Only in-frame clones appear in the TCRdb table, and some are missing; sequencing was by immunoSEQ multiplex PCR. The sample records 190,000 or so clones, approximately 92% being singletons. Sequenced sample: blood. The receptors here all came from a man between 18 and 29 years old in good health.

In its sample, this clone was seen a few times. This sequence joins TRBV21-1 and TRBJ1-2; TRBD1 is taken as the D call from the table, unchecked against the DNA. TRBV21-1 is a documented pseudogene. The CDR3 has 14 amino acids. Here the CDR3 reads CASSKRGRAYGYTF. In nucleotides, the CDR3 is TGTGCCAGCAGCAAACGTGGCAGGGCCTATGGCTACACCTTC.

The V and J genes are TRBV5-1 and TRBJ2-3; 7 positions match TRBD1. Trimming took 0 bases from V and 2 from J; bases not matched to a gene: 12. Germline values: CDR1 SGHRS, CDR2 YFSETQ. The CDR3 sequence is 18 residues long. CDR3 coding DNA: TGCGCCAGCAGCTTGGCTGGCCCCCGGGACAGCCCCACAGATACGCAGTATTTT. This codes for CASSLAGPRDSPTDTQYF.

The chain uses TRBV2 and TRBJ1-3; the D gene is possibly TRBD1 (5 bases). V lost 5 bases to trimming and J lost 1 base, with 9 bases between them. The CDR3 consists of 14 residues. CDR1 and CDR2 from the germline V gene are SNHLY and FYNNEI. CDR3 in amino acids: CASSSQGSGNTIYF. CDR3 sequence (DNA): TGTGCCAGCAGTTCCCAGGGTTCTGGAAACACCATATATTTT.

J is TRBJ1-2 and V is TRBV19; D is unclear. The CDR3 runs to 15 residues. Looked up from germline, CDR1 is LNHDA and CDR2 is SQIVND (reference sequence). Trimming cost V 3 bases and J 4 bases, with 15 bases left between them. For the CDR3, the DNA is TGTGCCAGTAGTATGGGAAGCGGCGATTTCTATGGCTACACCTTC. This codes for CASSMGSGDFYGYTF. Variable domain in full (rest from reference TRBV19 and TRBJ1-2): DGGITQSPKYLFRKEGQNVTLSCEQNLNHDAMYWYRQDPGQGLRLIYYSQIVNDFQKGDIAEGYSVSREKKESFPLTVTSAQKNPTAFYLCASSMGSGDFYGYTFGSGTRLTVV.

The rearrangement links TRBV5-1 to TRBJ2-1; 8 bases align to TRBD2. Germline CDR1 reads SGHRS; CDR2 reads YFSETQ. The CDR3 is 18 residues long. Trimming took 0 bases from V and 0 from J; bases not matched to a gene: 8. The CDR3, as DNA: TGCGCCAGCAGCTTGGGGCCGTTGGGACTAGTCTCCTACAATGAGCAGTTCTTC. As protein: CASSLGPLGLVSYNEQFF.

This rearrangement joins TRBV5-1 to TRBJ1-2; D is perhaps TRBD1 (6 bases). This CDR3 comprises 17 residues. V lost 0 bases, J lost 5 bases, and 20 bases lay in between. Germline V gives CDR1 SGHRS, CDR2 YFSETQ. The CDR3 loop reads CASSLATGTPGLYGYTF. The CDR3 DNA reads TGCGCCAGCAGCTTGGCCACGGGGACACCCGGACTTTATGGCTACACCTTC.

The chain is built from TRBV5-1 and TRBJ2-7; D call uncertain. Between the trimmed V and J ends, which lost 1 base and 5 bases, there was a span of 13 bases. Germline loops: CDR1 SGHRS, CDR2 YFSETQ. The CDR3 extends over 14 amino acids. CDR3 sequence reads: CASSLYWEGHEQYF. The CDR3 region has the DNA TGCGCCAGCAGCTTGTATTGGGAAGGCCACGAGCAGTACTTC. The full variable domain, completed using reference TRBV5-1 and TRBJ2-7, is KAGVTQTPRYLIKTRGQQVTLSCSPISGHRSVSWYQQTPGQGLQFLFEYFSETQRNKGNFPGRFSGRQFSNSRSEMNVSTLELGDSALYLCASSLYWEGHEQYFGPGTRLTVT.

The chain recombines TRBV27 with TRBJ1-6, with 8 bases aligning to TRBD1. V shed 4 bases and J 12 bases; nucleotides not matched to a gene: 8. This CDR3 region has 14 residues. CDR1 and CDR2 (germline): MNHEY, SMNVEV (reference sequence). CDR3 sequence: CASSSGTGQRPLHF. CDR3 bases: TGTGCCAGCAGTTCGGGGACAGGTCAGAGACCCCTCCACTTT.

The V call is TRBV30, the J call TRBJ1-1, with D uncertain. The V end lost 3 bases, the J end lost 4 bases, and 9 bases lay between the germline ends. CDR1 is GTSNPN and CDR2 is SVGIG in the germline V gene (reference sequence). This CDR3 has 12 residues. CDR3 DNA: TGTGCCTGGAGCGTGTCCGCCACTGAAGCTTTCTTT. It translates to CAWSVSATEAFF.

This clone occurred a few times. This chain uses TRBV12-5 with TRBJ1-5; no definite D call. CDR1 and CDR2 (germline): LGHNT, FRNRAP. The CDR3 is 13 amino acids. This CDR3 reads CAVQTMDHQPQHF. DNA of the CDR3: TGTGCCGTGCAAACCATGGACCATCAGCCCCAGCATTTT.

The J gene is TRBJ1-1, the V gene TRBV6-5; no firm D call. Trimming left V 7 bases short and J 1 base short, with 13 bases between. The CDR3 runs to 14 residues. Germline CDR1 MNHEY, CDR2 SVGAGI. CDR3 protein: CASIRLTQNTEAFF. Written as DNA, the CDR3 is TGTGCCAGCATTCGGCTGACACAGAACACTGAAGCTTTCTTT.

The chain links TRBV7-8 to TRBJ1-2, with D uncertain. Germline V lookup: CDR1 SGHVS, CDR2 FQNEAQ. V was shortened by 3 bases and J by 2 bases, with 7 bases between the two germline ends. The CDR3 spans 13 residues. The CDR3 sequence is CASSFLGNYGYTF. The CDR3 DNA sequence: TGTGCCAGCAGCTTTTTAGGAAACTATGGCTACACCTTC. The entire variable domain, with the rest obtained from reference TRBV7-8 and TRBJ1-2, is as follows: GAGVSQSPRYKVAKRGQDVALRCDPISGHVSLFWYQQALGQGPEFLTYFQNEAQLDKSGLPSDRFFAERPEGSVSTLKIQRTQQEDSAVYLCASSFLGNYGYTFGSGTRLTVV.